The 2 T cell receptor beta chains below all came from one sample that was sequenced in a study of PD-1 blockade in classical Hodgkin lymphoma. Time point given: cycle 4 day 1 (C4D1), after less than 7 weeks of nivolumab. Every patient was affected by relapse after autologous stem cell transplantation, while exposure to brentuximab vedotin was not uniform. The assay was immunoSEQ multiplex PCR, and TCRdb's table has in-frame clones only and misses some. The table lists roughly 100,000 clones, approximately 89% of them singletons, with 15% to 20% in the top ten. The sequences come from peripheral blood mononuclear cells (PBMCs), collected before the fourth cycle of nivolumab. Receptor source: a human donor with classical Hodgkin lymphoma.

The V and J genes are TRBV14 and TRBJ1-3; possible D gene TRBD1, 5 bases. There are 15 residues in the CDR3. Trimming left V 4 bases short and J 4 bases short, with 14 bases between. The V gene's germline CDR1 is SGHDN and CDR2 FVKESK. CDR3 nucleotide sequence: TGTGCCAGCAGCCTCCGTTTGGGGGGAGGAAACACCATATATTTT. It codes for CASSLRLGGGNTIYF.

The V gene is TRBV9, the J gene TRBJ1-1; D is undetermined. Trimming removed 0 bases from V and 0 bases from J, with 15 bases in between. There are 17 residues in the CDR3. Germline loops: CDR1 SGDLS, CDR2 YYNGEE. The CDR3 coding sequence is TGTGCCAGCAGCGTAGGAGGAGTTCGACTTATGAACACTGAAGCTTTCTTT. It encodes CASSVGGVRLMNTEAFF.